This T cell receptor (beta chain) was profiled in a study of immune evolution from preneoplasia to lung adenocarcinoma. Study-level findings and limits: Later-stage lesions seemingly showed higher T cell density and diversity than normal lung.

The CDR3 has 14 amino acids. The V end was cut by 3 bases, the J end by 5 bases, with 13 bases between. Germline lookup yields CDR1 MNHNY and CDR2 SVGAGI (reference sequence). Here immunoSEQ multiplex PCR was the method, and the copy in TCRdb shows in-frame clones only, minus some. The sample consists of around 6,300 clones, 73% of them appearing once. H&E slides confirmed each diagnosis, reviewed by two pathologists independently. A word on this clone: Its antigen is not known.

This clonotype originated in a donor older than 65 with lung adenocarcinoma. Sequenced input: FFPE lung adenocarcinoma in situ tissue. The V gene is TRBV6-6, the J gene TRBJ1-2, with unresolved D. CDR3 region: CASSYLALWYGYTF. The CDR3 coding sequence is TGTGCCAGCAGTTATCTTGCCCTCTGGTATGGCTACACCTTC.